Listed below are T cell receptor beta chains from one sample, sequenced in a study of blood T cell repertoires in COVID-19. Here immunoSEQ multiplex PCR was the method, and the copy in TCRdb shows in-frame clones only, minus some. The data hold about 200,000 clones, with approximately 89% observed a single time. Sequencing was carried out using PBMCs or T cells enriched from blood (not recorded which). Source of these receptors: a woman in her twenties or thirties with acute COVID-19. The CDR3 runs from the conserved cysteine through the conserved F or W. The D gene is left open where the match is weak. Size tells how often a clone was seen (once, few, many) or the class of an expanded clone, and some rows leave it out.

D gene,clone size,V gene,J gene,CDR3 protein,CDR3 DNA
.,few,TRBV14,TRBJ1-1,CASSPDTEAFF,TGTGCCAGCAGCCCCGACACGGAAGCTTTCTTT
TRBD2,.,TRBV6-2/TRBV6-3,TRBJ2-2,CASSLTSGGRKVSGELFF,TGTGCCAGCAGTTTGACTAGCGGGGGGCGGAAGGTCTCCGGGGAGCTGTTTTTT
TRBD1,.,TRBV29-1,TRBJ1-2,CSVENKRTGAKGYTF,TGCAGCGTCGAAAACAAACGGACAGGGGCGAAAGGCTACACCTTC
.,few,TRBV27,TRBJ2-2,CASSRQASTGELFF,TGTGCCAGCAGCCGACAGGCGAGCACCGGGGAGCTGTTTTTT
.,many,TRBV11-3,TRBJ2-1,CASSARDLGSYNEQFF,TGTGCCAGCAGCGCGAGGGACTTGGGGTCCTACAATGAGCAGTTCTTC
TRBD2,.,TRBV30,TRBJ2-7,CAWNLAGGSYEQYF,TGTGCCTGGAATCTAGCGGGGGGGTCCTACGAGCAGTACTTC
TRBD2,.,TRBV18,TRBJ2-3,CASSQTSGGQYF,TGTGCCAGCTCACAGACTAGCGGGGGGCAGTATTTT
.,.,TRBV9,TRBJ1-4,CASSAQGEKLFF,TGTGCCAGCAGCGCGCAGGGGGAAAAACTGTTTTTT
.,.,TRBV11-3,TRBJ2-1,CASSSHLDEQFF,TGTGCCAGCAGTTCCCACTTAGATGAGCAGTTCTTC
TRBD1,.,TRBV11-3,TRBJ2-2,CASSLGPGQGNFTGELFF,TGTGCCAGCAGCTTAGGCCCTGGACAGGGCAACTTCACCGGGGAGCTGTTTTTT
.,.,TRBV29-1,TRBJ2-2,CSYSEPSTGELFF,TGCAGCTATTCGGAACCTAGCACCGGGGAGCTGTTTTTT
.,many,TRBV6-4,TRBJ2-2,CASSQGNPGDAGELFF,TGTGCCAGCAGTCAGGGAAATCCAGGTGATGCCGGGGAGCTGTTTTTT
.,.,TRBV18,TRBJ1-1,CASSPPVSEAFF,TGTGCCAGCTCACCACCGGTCAGTGAAGCTTTCTTT
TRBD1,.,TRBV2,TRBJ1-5,CASTGQGVQPQHF,TGTGCCAGCACGGGACAGGGAGTTCAGCCCCAGCATTTT
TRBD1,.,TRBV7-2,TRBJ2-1,CASSPRTGGAPNEQFF,TGTGCCAGCAGCCCACGAACAGGGGGCGCACCCAATGAGCAGTTCTTC
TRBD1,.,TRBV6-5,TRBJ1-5,CASSRDRGIQQPQHF,TGTGCCAGCAGCCGCGACAGGGGGATACAACAGCCCCAGCATTTT
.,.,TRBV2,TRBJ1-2,CASSEYLSGRLYGYTF,TGTGCCAGCAGTGAATATCTGTCAGGGCGTCTCTATGGCTACACCTTC
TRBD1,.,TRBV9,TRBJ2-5,CASSPGDRKETQYF,TGTGCCAGCAGCCCAGGGGACAGGAAAGAGACCCAGTACTTC
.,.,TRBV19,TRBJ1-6,CASSATGVDNSPLHF,TGTGCCAGTAGTGCCACGGGGGTCGATAATTCACCCCTCCACTTT
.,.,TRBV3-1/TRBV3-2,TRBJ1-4,CASSKGGRMNEKLFF,TGTGCCAGCAGCAAAGGAGGGAGGATGAACGAAAAACTGTTTTTT
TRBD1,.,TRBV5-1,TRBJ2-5,CASRSTGSETQYF,TGCGCCAGCAGATCGACAGGGTCCGAGACCCAGTACTTC
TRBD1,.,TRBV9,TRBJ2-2,CASSPRWDRGRGMATGELFF,TGTGCCAGCAGCCCGCGGTGGGACAGGGGGCGGGGGATGGCCACCGGGGAGCTGTTTTTT
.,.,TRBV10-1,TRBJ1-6,CASSGSRNSPLHF,TGCGCCAGCAGTGGCTCACGGAATTCACCCCTCCACTTT
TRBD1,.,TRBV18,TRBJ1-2,CASFPGQGDGYTF,TGTGCCAGCTTCCCGGGACAGGGTGATGGCTACACCTTC
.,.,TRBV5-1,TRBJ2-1,CASSLRGGGYNEQFF,TGCGCCAGCAGCTTGCGTGGGGGCGGTTACAATGAGCAGTTCTTC
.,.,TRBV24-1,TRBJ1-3,CATSGEGRSGNTIYF,TGTGCCACCAGTGGTGAGGGCAGATCTGGAAACACCATATATTTT
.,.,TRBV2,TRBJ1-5,CASSEPVMGRNNQPQHF,TGTGCCAGCAGTGAACCTGTAATGGGGCGGAACAATCAGCCCCAGCATTTT
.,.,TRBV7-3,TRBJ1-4,CASSKGANEKLFF,TGTGCCAGCAGTAAAGGGGCTAATGAAAAACTGTTTTTT
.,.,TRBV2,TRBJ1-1,CASSDWGNGKAEAFF,TGTGCCAGCAGTGATTGGGGCAATGGGAAGGCTGAAGCTTTCTTT
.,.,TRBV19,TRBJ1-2,CASSIDRELGYTF,TGTGCCAGTAGTATCGACAGAGAGCTAGGCTACACCTTC
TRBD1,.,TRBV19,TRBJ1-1,CASSIIDRGNTEAFF,TGTGCCAGTAGTATAATCGACAGGGGGAACACTGAAGCTTTCTTT
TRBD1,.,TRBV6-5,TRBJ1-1,CASSKTGGKAFF,TGTGCCAGCAGCAAGACAGGGGGCAAAGCTTTCTTT
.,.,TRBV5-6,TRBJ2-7,CASSFRGGYEQYF,TGTGCCAGCAGCTTTCGAGGGGGCTACGAGCAGTACTTC
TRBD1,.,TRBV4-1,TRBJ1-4,CASSPGTGRNEKLFF,TGCGCCAGCAGCCCTGGGACAGGCAGGAATGAAAAACTGTTTTTT
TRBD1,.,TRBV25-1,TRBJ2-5,CASSESLLGTAKETQYF,TGTGCCAGCAGTGAATCTCTCCTTGGGACAGCCAAAGAGACCCAGTACTTC
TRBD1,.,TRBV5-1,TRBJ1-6,CASSLSQGDNSPLHF,TGCGCCAGCAGCTTGTCCCAGGGGGATAATTCACCCCTCCACTTT
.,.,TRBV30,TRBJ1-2,CAWTRGEVRGYTF,TGTGCCTGGACCCGCGGGGAGGTGAGGGGCTACACCTTC
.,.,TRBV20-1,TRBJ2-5,CSARPQETQYF,TGCAGTGCTAGACCGCAAGAGACCCAGTACTTC
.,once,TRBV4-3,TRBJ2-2,CASSQARPSSGELFF,TGCGCCAGCAGCCAAGCTCGCCCTTCGAGCGGGGAGCTGTTTTTT
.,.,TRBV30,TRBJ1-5,CAWSVPGVQPQHF,TGTGCCTGGAGTGTACCCGGGGTTCAGCCCCAGCATTTT
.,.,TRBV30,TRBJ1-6,CAWKGIWNSPLHF,TGTGCCTGGAAGGGGATCTGGAATTCACCCCTCCACTTT
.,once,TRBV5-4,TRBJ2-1,CASSLLRNEQFF,TGTGCCAGCAGCTTGTTGAGAAATGAGCAGTTCTTC
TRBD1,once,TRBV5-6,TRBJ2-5,CASSNPPGQGKETQYF,TGTGCCAGCAGCAATCCTCCGGGACAGGGGAAGGAGACCCAGTACTTC
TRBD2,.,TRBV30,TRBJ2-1,CAWSVVGTGGGYNEQFF,TGTGCCTGGAGTGTCGTAGGAACGGGGGGGGGTTACAATGAGCAGTTCTTC
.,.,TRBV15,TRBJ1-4,CATSTSGAAEKLFF,TGTGCCACCAGCACCTCGGGAGCAGCGGAAAAACTGTTTTTT
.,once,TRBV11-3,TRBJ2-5,CASSLGGAPGETQYF,TGTGCCAGCAGCTTGGGCGGGGCCCCCGGAGAGACCCAGTACTTC